The sequence of this TCR beta chain was determined in a study of CD8+ T cells in alopecia areata. About the research overall: Each day, treated patients took oral tofacitinib twice, at 5 to 10 mg per dose.

In each case, RNA was isolated and then reverse transcribed into cDNA as the sequencing template. Generated by immunoSEQ multiplex PCR, the TCRdb table keeps only in-frame clones and is missing some. The top ten clones hold around 0.69% of a sample with about 190,000 clones, about three fifths of them seen once. Stated treatment: oral pan-JAK inhibitor, 5-10 mg twice daily. Germline V gene sequence: CDR1 LGHNA, CDR2 YNFKEQ. With 3 bases clipped from V and 0 bases from J, the junction kept 5 bases outside the gene matches. The length of the CDR3 is 17 residues. V usage is TRBV4-2 and J usage is TRBJ2-1; 10 nucleotides line up with TRBD2. The source is a human donor with alopecia areata. Material: CD4+ T cells sorted from blood, obtained at week 4, from a patient treated with tofacitinib. The CDR3 nucleotides are TGTGCCAGCAGCCAGGATAGCGGGGGGAGCTCCTACAATGAGCAGTTCTTC. Translated, it gives CASSQDSGGSSYNEQFF.